This TCR beta chain was recovered during a study of blood T cell repertoires in COVID-19. Background on the study: There were acute and convalescent COVID-19 samples, and they came from the United States, Italy and Spain.

The length of the CDR3 is 14 residues. In germline, CDR1 is MGHRA, CDR2 YSYEKL. The V end lost 0 bases, the J end lost 2 bases, and 7 bases lay between the germline ends. In the original analysis: Reference gene primer amplification yielded estimated nucleated cell counts. Data came from immunoSEQ multiplex PCR; TCRdb stores just in-frame clones and leaves some out. That table is the source of V, J and clone size, and D and trimming were worked out from the DNA. Of some 240,000 clones detected, approximately 82% appear once; the ten largest clones hold around 9.5%. This clone was seen once. This sequence joins TRBV4-1 and TRBJ1-2; no firm D call. The TCR was taken from a man aged 45-65 years with active or convalescent COVID-19. Sequenced: peripheral blood. DNA for the CDR3: TGCGCCAGCAGCCAAGAGACTGGGAACTATGGCTACACCTTC. It specifies CASSQETGNYGYTF.